This entry lists 14 T cell receptor beta chains sequenced from one sample in a study of identical twins. TCRdb re-analysed the 5' RACE reads in MiXCR, keeping a single row per CDR3 protein. The sample shows 250,000 or so distinct CDR3 sequences, around 8.3% of them seen only once. This sample also appeared in a second study, on yellow fever vaccine responses in identical twins.

The sequencing sample was made of CD8+ T cells sorted from blood. Receptors were obtained from a woman between 18 and 30 years old in good health.

This clonotype has ten or more counts. The chain couples TRBV7-9 to TRBJ2-5; 9 bases align to TRBD2. The CDR3 has 16 residues. With V trimmed by 1 base and J by 2 bases, 5 bases remained unmatched. Germline V gene sequence: CDR1 SEHNR, CDR2 FQNEAQ (reference sequence). The CDR3 here is CASSLDVAGVQETQYF. CDR3 nucleotide sequence: TGTGCCAGCAGCTTAGATGTAGCGGGAGTACAAGAGACCCAGTACTTC.

This clonotype has only a few counts. This chain connects TRBV11-2 to TRBJ2-5, with TRBD2 matching over 15 bases. The CDR3 loop spans 19 amino acids. Looked up from germline, CDR1 is SGHAT and CDR2 is FQNNGV. Germline trimming cut 0 bases from V and 5 bases from J; bases unmatched to any gene: 10. CDR3 sequence (DNA): TGTGCCAGCAGCTTAGAGGGAGGACTAGCGGGAGGGCCGAGTGAGACCCAGTACTTC. It codes for CASSLEGGLAGGPSETQYF.

This clonotype has more than one count but fewer than ten. V and J are TRBV12-3 or TRBV12-4 and TRBJ2-7; 14 bases match TRBD2. This CDR3 has 16 residues. After removal of 5 bases from V and 8 bases from J, the junction contained 11 bases not matched to a gene. The CDR3 DNA reads TGTGCCAGCAGTGACAGACTAGCGGGAGGGGGGTCTCAGCAGTACTTC. This gives the protein CASSDRLAGGGSQQYF.

This clonotype showed up just a few times. CDR3 loop: CASSLRDVDETQYF. The CDR3 DNA follows: TGTGCCAGCAGCCTCCGGGACGTAGATGAGACCCAGTACTTC. The chain uses TRBV11-2 and TRBJ2-5; TRBD1 or TRBD2 may be the D gene (5 bases each). V dropped 5 bases and J dropped 5 bases, with 15 bases sitting between them. The CDR3 covers 14 residues. From germline, CDR1 is SGHAT and CDR2 FQNNGV.

This rearrangement joins TRBV20-1 to TRBJ2-1; a weak D match, TRBD1 (6 bases). The germline V gene has CDR1 DFQATT and CDR2 SNEGSKA (reference sequence). V was pared by 2 bases and J by 6 bases, with 23 bases between. The CDR3 extends over 17 amino acids. CDR3 in DNA: TGCAGTGCTAGATTGCCGAACCCGACAGGAGTAGTCAATGAGCAGTTCTTC. It encodes CSARLPNPTGVVNEQFF.

This clonotype was recorded a few times. This rearrangement joins TRBV5-4 to TRBJ2-7; 9 positions agree with TRBD2. V shed 5 bases, J shed 5 bases, and the junction held 5 bases outside the gene matches. Germline-derived CDR1 and CDR2 are SGHNT and YYREEE (reference sequence). This CDR3 has 13 amino acids. CDR3 sequence (DNA): TGTGCCAGCAGGGGGGGACTAGCCGACGAGCAGTACTTC. This codes for CASRGGLADEQYF.

The chain uses TRBV9 and TRBJ2-5; 8 bases agree with TRBD1. Germline V lookup: CDR1 SGDLS, CDR2 YYNGEE. The CDR3 consists of 15 residues. J lost 5 bases, V lost 3 bases, and 9 bases had no gene match. CDR3 in DNA: TGTGCCAGCAGCGCCTCCGGGACAGGTCAGGAGACCCAGTACTTC. Its protein product is CASSASGTGQETQYF.

This clonotype was seen a handful of times. This sequence joins TRBV12-3 or TRBV12-4 and TRBJ1-5, with no clear D. The CDR3 has 15 amino acids. The V and J ends lost 6 bases and 1 base respectively, with 13 bases between them. As DNA, the CDR3 is TGTGCCAGCAGGCTTTGGGCAGCGAGCAATCAGCCCCAGCATTTT. Protein sequence: CASRLWAASNQPQHF.

This clonotype was seen many times. This sequence joins TRBV29-1 and TRBJ2-7; the D gene is possibly TRBD1 (6 bases). Germline CDR1 reads SQVTM; CDR2 reads ANQGSEA. The ends were cut back, 3 bases at V and 0 bases at J, with 6 bases in the middle. CDR3 size: 12 residues. The CDR3 sequence is CSVEDSSYEQYF. In nucleotides, the CDR3 is TGCAGCGTTGAGGACAGCTCCTACGAGCAGTACTTC.

This clonotype was counted many times. The gene calls are TRBV29-1 and TRBJ2-1; 10 bases are a match to TRBD2. This CDR3 is built from 14 residues. J lost 10 bases, V lost 6 bases, and 12 bases had no gene match. Germline CDR1 reads SQVTM; CDR2 reads ANQGSEA. Here the CDR3 reads CSVLGTSGAGEQFF. In nucleotides, the CDR3 is TGCAGCGTCCTAGGTACTAGCGGGGCCGGGGAGCAGTTCTTC.

This clonotype has just a few counts. The rearrangement joins TRBV28 to TRBJ2-2; D gene uncertain. The germline V gene has CDR1 MDHEN and CDR2 SYDVKM. The CDR3 totals 15 residues. V was shortened by 3 bases and J by 2 bases, with 10 bases between the two germline ends. The CDR3 loop is CASSLPVQNTGELFF. The CDR3 coding sequence is TGTGCCAGCAGTTTGCCAGTTCAAAACACCGGGGAGCTGTTTTTT.

With regard to this clonotype: This may arise from a read error, as a much more abundant clone is one base away. This sequence joins TRBV29-1 and TRBJ2-7; no firm D call. The CDR3 sequence is 11 residues long. Germline V CDR1 and CDR2: SQVTM, ANQGSEA. Trimming took 5 bases from V and 7 from J, leaving 12 bases between them. This CDR3 is CSVLLLKEQYF. CDR3 nucleotide sequence: TGCAGCGTTCTTTTGCTGAAAGAGCAGTACTTC.

This clonotype was seen many times. This sequence joins TRBV15 and TRBJ1-4; no definite D call. Germline lookup yields CDR1 LNHNV and CDR2 YYDKDF (reference sequence). This CDR3 contains 14 residues. Between the trimmed V and J ends, which lost 1 base and 4 bases, there was a span of 7 bases. The CDR3: CATSRVQLNEKLFF. CDR3 DNA sequence: TGTGCCACCAGCAGAGTTCAGCTTAATGAAAAACTGTTTTTT.

This clonotype was seen many times. This sequence joins TRBV12-3 or TRBV12-4 and TRBJ2-7; 7 bases agree with TRBD2. The CDR3 runs to 14 residues. V lost 6 bases to trimming and J lost 4 bases; unmatched junction nucleotides: 9. The CDR3 DNA sequence: TGTGCCAGCAGCTCCCCGGGGAGGGCTTACGAGCAGTACTTC. This codes for CASSSPGRAYEQYF.